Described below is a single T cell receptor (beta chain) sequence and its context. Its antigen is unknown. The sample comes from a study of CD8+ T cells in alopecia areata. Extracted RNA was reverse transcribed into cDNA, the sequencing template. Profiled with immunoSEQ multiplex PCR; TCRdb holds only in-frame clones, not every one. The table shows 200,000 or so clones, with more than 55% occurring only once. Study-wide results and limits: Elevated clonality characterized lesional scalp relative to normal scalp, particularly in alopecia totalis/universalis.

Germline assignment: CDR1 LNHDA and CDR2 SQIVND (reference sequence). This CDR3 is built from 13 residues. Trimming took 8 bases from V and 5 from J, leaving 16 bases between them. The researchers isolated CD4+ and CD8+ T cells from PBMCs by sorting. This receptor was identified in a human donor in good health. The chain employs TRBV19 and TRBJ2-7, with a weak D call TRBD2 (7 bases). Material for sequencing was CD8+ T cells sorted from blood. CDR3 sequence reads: CASSDSGGNEQYF. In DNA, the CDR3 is TGTGCCAGTTCGGATTCGGGGGGCAACGAGCAGTACTTC.